This record covers a single TCR beta chain. Here immunoSEQ multiplex PCR was the method, and the copy in TCRdb shows in-frame clones only, minus some. The table lists around 150,000 clones, about 90% of them singletons. Germline V gene data show CDR1 as LGHDT and CDR2 as YNNKEL (reference sequence). There are 15 residues in the CDR3. With V trimmed by 2 bases and J by 1 base, 2 bases remained unmatched. This entry belongs to a study of T cell responses to AZD1222 COVID-19 vaccine. The chain combines TRBV3-1 (or the pseudogene TRBV3-2) with TRBJ1-1, with TRBD1 matching over 9 bases. Specimen: peripheral blood, collected on day 0 of MenACWY control vaccination. The receptor was isolated from an adult in good health. The CDR3 sequence: CASSQSDRGNTEAFF. Written as DNA, the CDR3 is TGTGCCAGCAGCCAATCGGACAGGGGGAACACTGAAGCTTTCTTT.